The clone carrying this T cell receptor beta chain was recorded many times. This sample was taken from a study of CD8+CD57+ T cells in acquired aplastic anemia. The study profiled TCR beta VDJ and CDR3 using genomic DNA as template. In TCRdb, the reads were re-called with MiXCR into one record per CDR3 protein. Among roughly 300,000 distinct CDR3 sequences listed, around three fifths were seen once. The CDR3 runs to 14 residues. Trimming pared 8 bases from V and 6 bases from J, leaving 16 bases between. The germline gives CDR1 SNHLY, CDR2 FYNNEI. The sequence came from a human donor with severe aplastic anemia or a healthy control (not recorded which). V gene TRBV2 combines with J gene TRBJ2-2; either TRBD1 or TRBD2 may fit D (5 bases each). The sample was sorted CD4+, CD8+, or CD8+CD57+ T cells (not recorded which) from PBMCs. For the CDR3, the DNA is TGTGCCAGCGGGGGTTCAAGGGTAGCCGGGGAGCTGTTTTTT. This sequence encodes CASGGSRVAGELFF.